This T cell receptor beta chain was sequenced in a study of CD4 T cells in relation to SARS-CoV-2 and coronaviruses. Study context: PBMCs were cultured with antigen for roughly 9 days before TCR beta sequencing. The restricting HLA molecule for shared crossreactive spike epitopes was mapped. Findings and limits, study-wide: About 65% of donors had memory CD4+ clonotypes crossrecognizing SARS-CoV-2 and common cold coronavirus spike.

Method: immunoSEQ multiplex PCR; TCRdb's copy keeps in-frame clones and lacks some. The sample holds 20,000 to 25,000 clones, less than 85% seen once. Regarding this clone: The antigen is unknown.

Unexposed donor CD4+ T cells date from 2011-2018, before the COVID-19 pandemic. The cells were cultured for less than twelve days before CD4+ T cells were isolated. Trimming at V came to 5 bases and at J to 2 bases, leaving 6 bases not matched to a gene. CDR3 length equals 14 residues. Germline loops: CDR1 MNHNY, CDR2 SVGAGI (reference sequence). This clonotype originated in a human donor in good health. The rearrangement joins TRBV6-6 to TRBJ2-7, with 7 nucleotides matching TRBD1. Sequenced material: CD4+ T cells from PBMCs, cultured in vitro. CDR3 coding DNA: TGTGCCAGCAGTAAAGGACAGGTAACCTACGAGCAGTACTTC. Translation gives CASSKGQVTYEQYF.